The 8 T cell receptor beta chains below come from one sample, sequenced in a study of cytomegalovirus exposure and HLA in healthy donors. It was with 60 Vbeta and 13 Jbeta primers that the PCR ran. The repertoire was sequenced with immunoSEQ multiplex PCR; TCRdb's copy has only in-frame clones and lacks some. Among 300,000 or so clones listed, just under 85% were seen once. The sequencing sample was made of PBMCs. These receptors originate from a woman aged 40 to 50 in good health and CMV-seropositive.

This clone was counted a few times. Its ends do not fully match the called genes, so a read error is possible. The chain combines TRBV5-1 with TRBJ1-1; D uncertain. Germline assignment: CDR1 SGHRS and CDR2 YFSETQ. CDR3 length equals 15 residues. CDR3 region: CASRREEIMKTEAFF. The CDR3, as DNA: TGCGCCAGCAGGCGGGAAGAAATCATGAAGACTGAAGCTTTCTTT.

The rearrangement links TRBV10-3 to TRBJ2-5, with 10 bases that match TRBD2. The CDR3 has 16 amino acids. Germline assignment: CDR1 ENHRY and CDR2 SYGVKD. The V segment lost 0 bases and the J segment 2 bases; nucleotides outside the gene matches: 3. DNA of the CDR3: TGTGCCATCAGTGAGTCGGAAGCGGGAGGGCAAGAGACCCAGTACTTC. It yields the protein CAISESEAGGQETQYF.

The rearrangement joins TRBV28 to TRBJ2-5, with 9 bases fitting TRBD1. J gave up 13 bases and V 3 bases, and 3 bases lay outside the gene matches. In germline, CDR1 is MDHEN, CDR2 SYDVKM. The CDR3 consists of 11 residues. The chain's CDR3 is CASSFRGQGYF. Here the CDR3 DNA reads TGTGCCAGCAGTTTCAGGGGACAGGGGTACTTC.

The chain carries TRBV4-2 and TRBJ2-5; perhaps TRBD1 as D (5 bases). The tail of the sequence fits TRBJ2-7 better, so the J call may be wrong. CDR1 LGHNA and CDR2 YNFKEQ come from the germline V gene. This CDR3 comprises 16 residues. The CDR3 DNA reads TGTGCCAGCAGCCAAGATCCGGACATCGCTTCCTACGAGCAGTACTTC. The encoded protein is CASSQDPDIASYEQYF.

This chain uses TRBV7-8 with TRBJ2-3; 10 bases line up with TRBD2. Germline loops: CDR1 SGHVS, CDR2 FQNEAQ. The trim removed 1 base at V and 6 bases at J, leaving 13 bases unmatched. The CDR3 contains 18 residues. The CDR3, as DNA: TGTGCCAGCAGCTTAGTTCCGAGCGGGAGGGCCTTGGGGGATACGCAGTATTTT. The encoded protein is CASSLVPSGRALGDTQYF. The whole variable domain, filled in from reference TRBV7-8 and TRBJ2-3, reads GAGVSQSPRYKVAKRGQDVALRCDPISGHVSLFWYQQALGQGPEFLTYFQNEAQLDKSGLPSDRFFAERPEGSVSTLKIQRTQQEDSAVYLCASSLVPSGRALGDTQYFGPGTRLTVL.

The chain uses TRBV9 and TRBJ2-7; TRBD2 agrees at 8 bases. The CDR3 consists of 16 residues. J was trimmed by 4 bases and V by 0 bases; bases with no gene match: 9. CDR1 SGDLS and CDR2 YYNGEE come from the germline V gene. DNA of the CDR3: TGTGCCAGCAGCGTAGGCGGTGAGCGGGAGCTTTACGAGCAGTACTTC. It is translated as CASSVGGERELYEQYF.

V usage is TRBV30 and J usage is TRBJ2-1; D gene ambiguous. Trimming removed 0 bases from V and 0 bases from J, with 9 bases in between. Germline values: CDR1 GTSNPN, CDR2 SVGIG (reference sequence). CDR3 length: 15 residues. CDR3 nucleotides: TGTGCCTGGAGTGTATACTCTAGCTCCTACAATGAGCAGTTCTTC. This gives the protein CAWSVYSSSYNEQFF.

The rearrangement links TRBV5-4 to TRBJ2-7, with D maybe TRBD2 (5 bases). Trimming stripped 2 bases from V and 3 bases from J, with 15 bases between. This CDR3 spans 15 amino acids. CDR1 SGHNT and CDR2 YYREEE come from the germline V gene (reference sequence). CDR3 bases: TGTGCCAGCAGCTTAATTCGCGGGTTTGACTACGAGCAGTACTTC. It yields the protein CASSLIRGFDYEQYF.